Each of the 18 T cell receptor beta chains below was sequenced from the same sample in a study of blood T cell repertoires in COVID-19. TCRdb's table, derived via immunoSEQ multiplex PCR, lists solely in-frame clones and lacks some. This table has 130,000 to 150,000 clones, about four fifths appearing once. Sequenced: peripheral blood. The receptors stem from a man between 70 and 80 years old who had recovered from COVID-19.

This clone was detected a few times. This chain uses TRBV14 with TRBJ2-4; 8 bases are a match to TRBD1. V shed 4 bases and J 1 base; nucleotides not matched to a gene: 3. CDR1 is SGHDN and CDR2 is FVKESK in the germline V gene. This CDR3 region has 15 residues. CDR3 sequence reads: CASSRGQGAKNIQYF. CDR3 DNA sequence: TGTGCCAGCAGCCGCGGACAGGGTGCCAAAAACATTCAGTACTTC.

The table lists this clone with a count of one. The CDR3 here is CASSTTAAGLNSPLHF. CDR3 in DNA: TGTGCCAGCAGCACCACAGCAGCGGGGTTAAATTCACCCCTCCACTTT. V usage is TRBV5-6 and J usage is TRBJ1-6; D is ambiguous. The V end lost 4 bases, the J end lost 7 bases, and 18 bases lay between the germline ends. The germline V gene has CDR1 SGHDT and CDR2 YYEEEE. The CDR3 length is 16 residues.

The CDR3 sequence is CASSIGLEYYNEQFF. Written as DNA, the CDR3 is TGTGCCAGTAGTATCGGACTAGAATACTACAATGAGCAGTTCTTC. J is TRBJ2-1 and V is TRBV19; TRBD2 aligns across 7 bases. Trimming removed 3 bases from V and 3 bases from J; junction bases left unmatched: 5. The germline gives CDR1 LNHDA, CDR2 SQIVND (reference sequence). The CDR3 is made up of 15 amino acids.

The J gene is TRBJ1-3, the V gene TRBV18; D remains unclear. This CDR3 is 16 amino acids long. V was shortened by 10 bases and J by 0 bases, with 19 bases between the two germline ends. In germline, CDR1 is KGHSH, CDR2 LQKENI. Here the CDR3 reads CATSYQRSNSGNTIYF. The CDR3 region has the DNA TGTGCCACCTCCTACCAGAGGAGTAACTCTGGAAACACCATATATTTT.

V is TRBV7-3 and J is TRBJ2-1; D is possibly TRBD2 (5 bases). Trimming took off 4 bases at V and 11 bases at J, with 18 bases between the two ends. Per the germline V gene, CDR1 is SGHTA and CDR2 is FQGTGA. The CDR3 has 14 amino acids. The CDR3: CASSSTSAAPQQFF. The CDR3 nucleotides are TGTGCCAGCAGCTCCACCTCAGCGGCACCTCAGCAGTTCTTC.

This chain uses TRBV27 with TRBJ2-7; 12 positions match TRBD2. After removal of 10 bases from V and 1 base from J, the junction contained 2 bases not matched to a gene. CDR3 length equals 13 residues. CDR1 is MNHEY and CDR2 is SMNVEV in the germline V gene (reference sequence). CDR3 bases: TGTGCCACCGGACTAGCGGGATCCTACGAGCAGTACTTC. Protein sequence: CATGLAGSYEQYF.

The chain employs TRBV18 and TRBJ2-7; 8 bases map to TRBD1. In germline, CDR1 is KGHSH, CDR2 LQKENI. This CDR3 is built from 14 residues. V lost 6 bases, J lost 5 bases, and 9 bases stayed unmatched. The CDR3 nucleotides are TGTGCCAGCTCTCGCGGACAGGGAGGAAACGAGCAGTACTTC. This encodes CASSRGQGGNEQYF.

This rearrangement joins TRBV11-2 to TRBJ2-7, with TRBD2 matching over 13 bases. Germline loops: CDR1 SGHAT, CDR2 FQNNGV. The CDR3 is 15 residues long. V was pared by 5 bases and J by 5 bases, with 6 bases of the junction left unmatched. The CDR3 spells CASSARTSGSDEQYF. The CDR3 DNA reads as TGTGCCAGCAGCGCACGGACTAGCGGGAGCGACGAGCAGTACTTC.

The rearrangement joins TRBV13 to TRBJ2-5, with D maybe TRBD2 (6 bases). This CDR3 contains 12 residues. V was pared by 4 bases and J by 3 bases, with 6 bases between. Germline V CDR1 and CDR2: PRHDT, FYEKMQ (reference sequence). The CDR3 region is CASSSGEETQYF. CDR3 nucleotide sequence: TGTGCCAGCAGCTCGGGGGAAGAGACCCAGTACTTC.

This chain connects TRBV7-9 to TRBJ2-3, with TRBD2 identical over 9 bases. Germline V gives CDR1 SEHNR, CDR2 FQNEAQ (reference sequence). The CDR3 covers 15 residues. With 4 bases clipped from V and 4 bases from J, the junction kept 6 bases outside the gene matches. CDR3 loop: CASSSTGLAPDTQYF. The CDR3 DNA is TGTGCCAGCAGCTCGACGGGACTAGCCCCAGATACGCAGTATTTT.

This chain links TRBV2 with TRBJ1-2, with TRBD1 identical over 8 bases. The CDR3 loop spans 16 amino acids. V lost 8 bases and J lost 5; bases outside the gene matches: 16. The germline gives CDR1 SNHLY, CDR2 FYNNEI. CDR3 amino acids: CASLGTTHDRGYGYTF. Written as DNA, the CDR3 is TGTGCCAGCCTGGGTACGACTCACGACAGGGGTTATGGCTACACCTTC.

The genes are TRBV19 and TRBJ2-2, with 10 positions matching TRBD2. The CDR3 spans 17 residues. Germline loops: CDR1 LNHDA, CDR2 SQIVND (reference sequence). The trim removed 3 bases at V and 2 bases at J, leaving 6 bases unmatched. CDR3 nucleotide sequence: TGTGCCAGTAGTATCCGCCGGACTAGCGGCAACACCGGGGAGCTGTTTTTT. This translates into CASSIRRTSGNTGELFF.

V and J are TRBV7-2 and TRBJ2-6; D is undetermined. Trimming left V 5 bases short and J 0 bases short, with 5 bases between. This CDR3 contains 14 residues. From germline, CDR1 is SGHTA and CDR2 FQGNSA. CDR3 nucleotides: TGTGCCAGCAGCCCCAGCTCTGGGGCCAACGTCCTGACTTTC. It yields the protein CASSPSSGANVLTF.

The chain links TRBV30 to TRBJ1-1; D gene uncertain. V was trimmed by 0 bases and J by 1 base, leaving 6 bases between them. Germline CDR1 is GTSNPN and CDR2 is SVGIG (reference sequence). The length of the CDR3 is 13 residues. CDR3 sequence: CAWSVLWNTEAFF. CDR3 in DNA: TGTGCCTGGAGTGTACTGTGGAACACTGAAGCTTTCTTT.

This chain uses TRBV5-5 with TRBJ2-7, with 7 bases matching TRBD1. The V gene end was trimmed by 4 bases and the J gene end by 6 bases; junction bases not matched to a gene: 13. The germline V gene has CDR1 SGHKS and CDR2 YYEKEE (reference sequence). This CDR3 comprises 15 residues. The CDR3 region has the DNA TGTGCCAGCAGCGGTACAGACAGGGACGCCGGCGAGCAGTACTTC. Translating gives CASSGTDRDAGEQYF.

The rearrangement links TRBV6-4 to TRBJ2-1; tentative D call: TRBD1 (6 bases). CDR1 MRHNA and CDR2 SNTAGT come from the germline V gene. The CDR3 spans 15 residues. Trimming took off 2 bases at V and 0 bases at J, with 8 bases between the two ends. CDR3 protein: CASSDVGGSYNEQFF. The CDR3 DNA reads TGTGCCAGCAGTGACGTAGGGGGCTCCTACAATGAGCAGTTCTTC.

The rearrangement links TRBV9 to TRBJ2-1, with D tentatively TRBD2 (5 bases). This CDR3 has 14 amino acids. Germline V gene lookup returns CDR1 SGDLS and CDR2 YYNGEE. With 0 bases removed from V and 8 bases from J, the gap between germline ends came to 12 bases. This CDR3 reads CASSVAAGRYEQFF. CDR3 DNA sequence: TGTGCCAGCAGCGTAGCGGCGGGCCGTTATGAGCAGTTCTTC. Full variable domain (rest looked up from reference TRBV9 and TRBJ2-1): DSGVTQTPKHLITATGQRVTLRCSPRSGDLSVYWYQQSLDQGLQFLIQYYNGEERAKGNILERFSAQQFPDLHSELNLSSLELGDSALYFCASSVAAGRYEQFFGPGTRLTVL.

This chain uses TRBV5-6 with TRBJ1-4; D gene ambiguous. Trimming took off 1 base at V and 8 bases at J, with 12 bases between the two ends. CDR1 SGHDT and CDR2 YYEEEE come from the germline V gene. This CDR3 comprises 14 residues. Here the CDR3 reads CASSLLNFGEKLFF. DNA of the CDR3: TGTGCCAGCAGCTTGTTGAATTTCGGGGAAAAACTGTTTTTT.